The T cell receptor (beta chain) under discussion was sequenced for a study of response to subunit inactivated influenza vaccine. Study-wide results and limits: Authors suggested few new T cells are recruited by each seasonal influenza vaccination.

MiXCR, run by TCRdb on the RT-PCR reads, gives a single entry per CDR3 protein. The data contain 550,000 to 600,000 distinct CDR3 sequences, 12% of them singletons. V dropped 3 bases and J dropped 2; count of bases not matched to a gene: 8. Germline CDR1 reads SGHRS; CDR2 reads YFSETQ. CDR3 length equals 18 residues. A note on this clonotype: Its antigen is as yet unknown.

The TCR originated in a man aged 50-60 years who received an inactivated influenza vaccine. The chain links TRBV5-1 to TRBJ2-3; TRBD2 matches at 14 bases. The source was PBMCs from blood, collected on the day of vaccination. Written as DNA, the CDR3 is TGCGCCAGCAGCTCCGGGACTAGCGGGGGTAAAACCACAGATACGCAGTATTTT. Translation: CASSSGTSGGKTTDTQYF.